This TCR beta chain was sequenced for a study of PD-1 blockade in classical Hodgkin lymphoma. About this clone itself: Its antigen is undetermined.

Whole-study results and caveats: The drivers behind the repertoire differences, possibly disease activity or prior therapy, remain undefined. A reduction in baseline TCR diversity was reportedly seen in newly diagnosed patients relative to healthy donors.

Method: immunoSEQ multiplex PCR; TCRdb's copy keeps in-frame clones and lacks some. The repertoire holds about 15,000 clones, with about 90% as singletons. The time point is: newly diagnosed, previously untreated cHL patient sample. Investigators obtained CD8+ T cells from thawed PBMCs by magnetic negative selection. The sequenced sample was CD8+ T cells from blood. The sequence was obtained from a human donor with classical Hodgkin lymphoma.

CDR3 sequence: CASSSDITTNEKLFF. CDR3 coding DNA: TGTGCCAGCAGCTCCGACATTACAACTAATGAAAAACTGTTTTTT. The chain has TRBV7-9 and TRBJ1-4; no definite D call. The CDR3 runs to 15 residues. The germline V gene has CDR1 SEHNR and CDR2 FQNEAQ (reference sequence). Trimming shortened V by 4 bases and J by 0 bases, and 9 bases separated the two germline ends.